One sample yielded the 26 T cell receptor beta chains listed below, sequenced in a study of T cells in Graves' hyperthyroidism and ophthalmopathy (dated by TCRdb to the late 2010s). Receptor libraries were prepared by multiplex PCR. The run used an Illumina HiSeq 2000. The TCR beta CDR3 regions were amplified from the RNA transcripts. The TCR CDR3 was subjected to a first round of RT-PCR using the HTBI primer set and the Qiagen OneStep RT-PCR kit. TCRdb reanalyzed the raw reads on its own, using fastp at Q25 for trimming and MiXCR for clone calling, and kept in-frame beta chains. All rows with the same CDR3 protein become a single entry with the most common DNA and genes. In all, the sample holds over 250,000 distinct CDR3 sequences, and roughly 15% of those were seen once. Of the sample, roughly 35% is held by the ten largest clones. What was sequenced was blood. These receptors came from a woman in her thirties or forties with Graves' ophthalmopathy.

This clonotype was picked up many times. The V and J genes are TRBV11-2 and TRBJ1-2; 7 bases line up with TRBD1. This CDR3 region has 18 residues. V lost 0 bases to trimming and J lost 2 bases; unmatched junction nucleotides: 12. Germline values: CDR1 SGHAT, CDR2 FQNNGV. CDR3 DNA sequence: TGTGCCAGCAGCTTAGACCGGGACAGACTCAGCGGGAACTATGGCTACACCTTC. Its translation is CASSLDRDRLSGNYGYTF.

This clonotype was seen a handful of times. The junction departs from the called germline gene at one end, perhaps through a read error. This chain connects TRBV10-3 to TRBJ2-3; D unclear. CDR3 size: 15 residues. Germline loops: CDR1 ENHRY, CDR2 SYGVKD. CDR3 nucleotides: TGTGCCACCAGTGAGGACCGTACCTGGGGAGATACGCAGTATTTT. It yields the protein CATSEDRTWGDTQYF.

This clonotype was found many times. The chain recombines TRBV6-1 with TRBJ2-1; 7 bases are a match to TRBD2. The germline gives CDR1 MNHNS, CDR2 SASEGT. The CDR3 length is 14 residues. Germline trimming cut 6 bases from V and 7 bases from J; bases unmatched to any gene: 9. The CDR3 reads CASRHYTSVNEQFF. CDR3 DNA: TGTGCCAGCAGGCACTACACTAGCGTGAATGAGCAGTTCTTC.

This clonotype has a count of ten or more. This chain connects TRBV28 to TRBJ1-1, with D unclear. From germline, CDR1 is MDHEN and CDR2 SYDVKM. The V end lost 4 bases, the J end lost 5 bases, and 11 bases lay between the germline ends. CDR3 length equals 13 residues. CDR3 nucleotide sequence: TGTGCCAGCAGTTCCGTCGATGGGACTGAAGCTTTCTTT. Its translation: CASSSVDGTEAFF.

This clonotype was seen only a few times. Here the CDR3 DNA reads TGTGCCAGCAGCTTGGGACAGGGAGGGTATGAGCAGTTCTTC. This encodes CASSLGQGGYEQFF. V usage is TRBV5-5 and J usage is TRBJ2-1; TRBD1 or TRBD2 may be the D gene (7 bases each). CDR3 length: 14 amino acids. Trimming took off 0 bases at V and 8 bases at J, with 12 bases between the two ends. CDR1 SGHKS and CDR2 YYEKEE come from the germline V gene (reference sequence).

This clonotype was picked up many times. This CDR3 is CASSEDSAVQGDYGYTF. The CDR3, as DNA: TGTGCCAGCAGTGAAGATTCGGCGGTACAGGGGGACTATGGCTACACCTTC. The genes are TRBV2 and TRBJ1-2, with 8 bases identical to TRBD1. This CDR3 spans 17 amino acids. The germline gives CDR1 SNHLY, CDR2 FYNNEI. With V trimmed by 1 base and J by 3 bases, 10 bases remained unmatched.

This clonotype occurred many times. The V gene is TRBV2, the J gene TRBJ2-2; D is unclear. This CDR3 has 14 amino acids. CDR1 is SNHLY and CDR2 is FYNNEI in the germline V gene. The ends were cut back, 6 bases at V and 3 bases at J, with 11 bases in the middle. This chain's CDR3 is CASSGGRYTGELFF. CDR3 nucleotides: TGTGCCAGCAGCGGTGGGCGTTACACCGGGGAGCTGTTTTTT.

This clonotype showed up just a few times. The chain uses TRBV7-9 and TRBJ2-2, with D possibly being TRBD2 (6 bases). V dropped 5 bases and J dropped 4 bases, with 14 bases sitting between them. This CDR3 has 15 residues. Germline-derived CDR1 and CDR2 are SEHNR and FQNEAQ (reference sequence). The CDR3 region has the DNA TGTGCCAGCAGCCAACACGGGGGTGGCACCGGGGAGCTGTTTTTT. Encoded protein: CASSQHGGGTGELFF.

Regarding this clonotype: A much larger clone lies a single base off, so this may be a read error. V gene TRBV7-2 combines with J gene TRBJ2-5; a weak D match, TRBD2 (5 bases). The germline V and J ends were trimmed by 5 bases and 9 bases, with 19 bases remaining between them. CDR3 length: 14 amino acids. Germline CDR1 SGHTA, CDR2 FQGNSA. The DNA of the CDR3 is TGTGCCAGCAGCCCATCCCTGTTGTCGGAGGCCCAGTACTTC. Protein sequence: CASSPSLLSEAQYF. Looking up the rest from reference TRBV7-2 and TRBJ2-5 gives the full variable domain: GAGVSQSPSNKVTEKGKDVELRCDPISGHTALYWYRQSLGQGLEFLIYFQGNSAPDKSGLPSDRFSAERTGGSVSTLTIQRTQQEDSAVYLCASSPSLLSEAQYFGPGTRLLVL.

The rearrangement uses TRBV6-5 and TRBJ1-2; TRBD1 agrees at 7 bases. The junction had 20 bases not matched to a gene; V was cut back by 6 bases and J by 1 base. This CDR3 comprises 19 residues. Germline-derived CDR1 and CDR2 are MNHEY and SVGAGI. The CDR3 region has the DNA TGTGCCAGCAGACGGGGGGGGCCGAAGACAGGGAGGGATAACTATGGCTACACCTTC. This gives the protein CASRRGGPKTGRDNYGYTF.

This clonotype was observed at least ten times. CDR3: CATGQLPTEAFF. The CDR3 DNA reads as TGTGCCACGGGACAGCTGCCCACTGAAGCTTTCTTT. The chain recombines TRBV10-3 with TRBJ1-1, with TRBD1 identical over 7 bases. The CDR3 consists of 12 residues. In germline, CDR1 is ENHRY, CDR2 SYGVKD. The junction had 6 bases not matched to a gene; V was cut back by 10 bases and J by 4 bases.

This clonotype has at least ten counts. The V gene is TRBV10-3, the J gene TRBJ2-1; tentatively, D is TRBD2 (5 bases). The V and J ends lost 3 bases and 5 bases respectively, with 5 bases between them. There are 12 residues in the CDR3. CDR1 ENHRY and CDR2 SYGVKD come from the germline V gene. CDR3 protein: CAISELDNEQFF. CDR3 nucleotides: TGTGCCATCAGTGAACTAGACAATGAGCAGTTCTTC.

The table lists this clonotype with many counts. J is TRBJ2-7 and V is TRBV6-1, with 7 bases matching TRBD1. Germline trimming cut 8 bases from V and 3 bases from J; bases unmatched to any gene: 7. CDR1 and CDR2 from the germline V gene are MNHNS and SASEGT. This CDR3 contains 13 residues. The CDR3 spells CASSTGAYYEQYF. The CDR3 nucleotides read TGTGCCAGCTCCACAGGGGCCTACTACGAGCAGTACTTC.

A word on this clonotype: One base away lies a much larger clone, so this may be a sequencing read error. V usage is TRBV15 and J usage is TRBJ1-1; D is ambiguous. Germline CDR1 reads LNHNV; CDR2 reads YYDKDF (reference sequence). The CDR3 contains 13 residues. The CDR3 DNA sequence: TGTGGCACCAGCAGAGGAGGGAGGACTGAAGCTTTCTTT. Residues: CGTSRGGRTEAFF.

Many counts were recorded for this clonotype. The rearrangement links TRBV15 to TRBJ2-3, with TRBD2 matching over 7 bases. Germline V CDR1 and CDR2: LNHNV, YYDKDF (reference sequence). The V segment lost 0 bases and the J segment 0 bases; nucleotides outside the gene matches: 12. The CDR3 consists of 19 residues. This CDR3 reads CATSRDAAGASFSTDTQYF. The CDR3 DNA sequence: TGTGCCACCAGCAGAGATGCTGCGGGAGCTAGCTTTAGCACAGATACGCAGTATTTT.

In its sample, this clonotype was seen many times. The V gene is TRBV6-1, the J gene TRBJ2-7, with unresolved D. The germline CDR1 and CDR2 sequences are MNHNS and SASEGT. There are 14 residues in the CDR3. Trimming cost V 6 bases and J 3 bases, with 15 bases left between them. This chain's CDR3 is CASRTEGTFYEQYF. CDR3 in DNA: TGTGCCAGCAGGACCGAAGGTACTTTCTACGAGCAGTACTTC.

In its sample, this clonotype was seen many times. CDR3 nucleotide sequence: TGTGCCAGCAGTTACTCGCCTAGCGGGCTCAATGAGCAGTTCTTC. This codes for CASSYSPSGLNEQFF. The chain joins TRBV6-6 to TRBJ2-1; TRBD2 matches 8 bases. CDR3 length equals 15 residues. Germline CDR1 and CDR2: MNHNY and SVGAGI (reference sequence). V shed 0 bases and J 6 bases; nucleotides not matched to a gene: 4.

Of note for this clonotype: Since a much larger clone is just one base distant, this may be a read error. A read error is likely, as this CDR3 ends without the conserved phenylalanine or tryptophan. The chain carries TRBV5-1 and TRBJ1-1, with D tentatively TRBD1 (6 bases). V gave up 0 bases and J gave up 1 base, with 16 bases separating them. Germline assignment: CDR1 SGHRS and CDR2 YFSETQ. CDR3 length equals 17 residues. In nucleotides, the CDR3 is TGCGCCAGCAGCTTGGGCAACAGGGCCACGAGGAACACTGAAGCTTTCTCT. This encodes CASSLGNRATRNTEAFS.

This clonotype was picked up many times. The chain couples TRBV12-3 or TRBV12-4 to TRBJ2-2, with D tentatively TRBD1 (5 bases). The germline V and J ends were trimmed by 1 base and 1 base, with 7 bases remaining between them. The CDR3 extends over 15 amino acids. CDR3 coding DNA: TGTGCCAGCAGTTTAGTTACAGGGAACACCGGGGAGCTGTTTTTT. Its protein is CASSLVTGNTGELFF.

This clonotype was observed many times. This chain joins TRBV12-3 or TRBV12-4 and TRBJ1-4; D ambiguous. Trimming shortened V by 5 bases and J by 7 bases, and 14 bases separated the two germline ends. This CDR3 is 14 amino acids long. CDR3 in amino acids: CASSPGSSVEKLFF. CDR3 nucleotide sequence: TGTGCCAGCAGTCCGGGTTCGTCGGTTGAAAAACTGTTTTTT.

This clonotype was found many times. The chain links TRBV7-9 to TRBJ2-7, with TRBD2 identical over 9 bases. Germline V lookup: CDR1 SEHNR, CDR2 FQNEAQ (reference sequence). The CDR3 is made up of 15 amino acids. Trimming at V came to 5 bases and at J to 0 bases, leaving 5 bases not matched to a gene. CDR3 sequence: CASSHNSGSSYEQYF. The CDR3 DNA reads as TGTGCCAGCAGCCACAATAGCGGGAGCTCCTACGAGCAGTACTTC.

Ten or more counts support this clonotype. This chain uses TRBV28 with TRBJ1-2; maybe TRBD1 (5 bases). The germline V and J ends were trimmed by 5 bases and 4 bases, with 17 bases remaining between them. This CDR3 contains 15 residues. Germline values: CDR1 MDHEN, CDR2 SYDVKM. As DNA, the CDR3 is TGTGCCAGCAGTCTCGGGACGGCGGGACCCTATGGCTACACCTTC. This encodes CASSLGTAGPYGYTF.

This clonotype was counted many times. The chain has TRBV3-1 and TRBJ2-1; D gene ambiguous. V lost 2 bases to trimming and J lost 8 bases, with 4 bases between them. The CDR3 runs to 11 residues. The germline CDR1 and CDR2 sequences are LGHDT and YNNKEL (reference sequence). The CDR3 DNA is TGTGCCAGCAGCCAAAATTATGAGCAGTTCTTC. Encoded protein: CASSQNYEQFF.

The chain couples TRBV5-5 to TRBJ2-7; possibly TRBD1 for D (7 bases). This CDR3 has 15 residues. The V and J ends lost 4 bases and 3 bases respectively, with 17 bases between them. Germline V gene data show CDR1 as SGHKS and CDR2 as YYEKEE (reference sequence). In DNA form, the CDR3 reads TGTGCCAGCAGCCCGGCGGGGACAGCCTACTACGAGCAGTACTTC. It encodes CASSPAGTAYYEQYF.

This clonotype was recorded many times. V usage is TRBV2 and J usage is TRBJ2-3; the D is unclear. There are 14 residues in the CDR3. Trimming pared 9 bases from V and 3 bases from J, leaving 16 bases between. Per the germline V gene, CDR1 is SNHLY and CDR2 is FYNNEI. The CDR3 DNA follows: TGTGCCAGGCGGACCGGCAAAGATACAGATACGCAGTATTTT. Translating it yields CARRTGKDTDTQYF. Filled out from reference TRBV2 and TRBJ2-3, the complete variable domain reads EPEVTQTPSHQVTQMGQEVILRCVPISNHLYFYWYRQILGQKVEFLVSFYNNEISEKSEIFDDQFSVERPDGSNFTLKIRSTKLEDSAMYFCARRTGKDTDTQYFGPGTRLTVL.

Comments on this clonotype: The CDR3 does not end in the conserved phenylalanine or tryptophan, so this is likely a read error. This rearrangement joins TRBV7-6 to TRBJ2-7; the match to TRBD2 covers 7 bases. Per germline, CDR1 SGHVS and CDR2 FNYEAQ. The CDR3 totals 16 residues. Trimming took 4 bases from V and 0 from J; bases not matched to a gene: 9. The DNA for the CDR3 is TGTGCCAGCAGCTCTCTGACAGCGGGATACTCCTACGAGCAGTACCTC. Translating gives CASSSLTAGYSYEQYL.